The rows below give T cell receptor beta chains drawn from one sample of a study of blood T cell repertoires in COVID-19. The table came from immunoSEQ multiplex PCR; TCRdb's copy has only in-frame clones and leaves some out. Of a few hundred thousand clones in the sample, about 90% were seen once. The sample comprised PBMCs or T cells enriched from blood (not recorded which). The receptors here all came from a man aged 25-45 years who had been exposed to COVID-19. Both conserved end residues are part of each CDR3. Each record gives: clone size, J gene, CDR3 length, D gene, V gene, CDR3 protein, CDR3 DNA. D genes are given only for firm matches. Only some rows state a clone size, as once, few, many or a class for expanded clones.

. | TRBJ2-7 | 15 | . | TRBV27 | CASSLRGDSSYEQYF | TGTGCCAGCAGTTTGAGGGGGGACAGCTCCTACGAGCAGTACTTC
once | TRBJ1-2 | 17 | . | TRBV4-1 | CASSQVPGMIANYGYTF | TGCGCCAGCAGCCAAGTTCCGGGAATGATAGCTAACTATGGCTACACCTTC
. | TRBJ2-3 | 15 | TRBD2 | TRBV27 | CASRYSGTSTDTQYF | TGTGCCAGCAGATATAGCGGGACTAGCACAGATACGCAGTATTTT
. | TRBJ1-6 | 14 | TRBD1 | TRBV5-4 | CASSEGQVHSPLHF | TGTGCCAGCAGCGAGGGACAGGTTCATTCACCCCTCCACTTT
. | TRBJ2-1 | 14 | TRBD2 | TRBV7-3 | CASSLGLDNGEQFF | TGTGCCAGCAGCCTGGGACTAGACAATGGTGAGCAGTTCTTC
. | TRBJ2-3 | 15 | . | TRBV7-7 | CASSLRSESTDTQYF | TGTGCCAGCAGCTTAAGGAGCGAGTCGACAGATACGCAGTATTTT
. | TRBJ1-2 | 13 | TRBD1 | TRBV29-1 | CSVTGVGEYGYTF | TGCAGCGTTACAGGGGTGGGTGAATATGGCTACACCTTC
. | TRBJ2-3 | 12 | TRBD2 | TRBV5-5 | CASRREVDTQYF | TGTGCCAGCAGACGGGAGGTAGATACGCAGTATTTT
. | TRBJ2-3 | 16 | TRBD2 | TRBV2 | CASRELLAASTDTQYF | TGTGCCAGCAGGGAGCTTCTAGCGGCAAGCACAGATACGCAGTATTTT
. | TRBJ1-5 | 15 | TRBD1 | TRBV4-3 | CASSLTDRDNQPQHF | TGCGCCAGCAGCCTTACGGACAGGGACAATCAGCCCCAGCATTTT
. | TRBJ2-5 | 15 | . | TRBV6-6 | CASSSKARTVETQYF | TGTGCCAGCAGTTCCAAAGCCCGGACAGTTGAGACCCAGTACTTC
. | TRBJ1-6 | 17 | . | TRBV4-2 | CASSQDGAGSYNSPLHF | TGTGCCAGCAGCCAAGATGGGGCCGGCTCCTATAATTCACCCCTCCACTTT
once | TRBJ2-3 | 14 | . | TRBV7-2 | CASSTYRHTDTQYF | TGTGCCAGCAGCACCTACCGCCACACAGATACGCAGTATTTT
few | TRBJ2-1 | 15 | TRBD2 | TRBV6-2/TRBV6-3 | CASSYSTGGYDEQFF | TGTGCCAGCAGTTACTCTACGGGGGGGTACGATGAGCAGTTCTTC
. | TRBJ1-2 | 14 | . | TRBV4-1 | CASSQVGGPVGYTF | TGCGCCAGCAGCCAAGTCGGGGGACCCGTGGGCTACACCTTC
few | TRBJ2-6 | 19 | TRBD1 | TRBV7-9 | CASSSYRDRGAQGANVLTF | TGTGCCAGCAGCTCGTACCGGGACAGGGGGGCGCAGGGGGCCAACGTCCTGACTTTC
once | TRBJ2-3 | 16 | TRBD2 | TRBV19 | CASRMGGLAGADTQYF | TGTGCCAGTAGGATGGGGGGACTAGCGGGGGCAGATACGCAGTATTTT
. | TRBJ2-3 | 15 | TRBD2 | TRBV3-1/TRBV3-2 | CASSQALAGADTQYF | TGTGCCAGCAGCCAAGCACTAGCGGGGGCAGATACGCAGTATTTT
. | TRBJ1-4 | 15 | . | TRBV7-2 | CASSLYGSTNEKLFF | TGTGCCAGCAGCTTGTACGGGTCCACTAATGAAAAACTGTTTTTT
. | TRBJ2-6 | 15 | . | TRBV6-5 | CASSRPSAGANVLTF | TGTGCCAGCAGTCGTCCCTCGGCTGGGGCCAACGTCCTGACTTTC
. | TRBJ1-4 | 19 | TRBD1 | TRBV7-2 | CASSLGPLLRQGLNEKLFF | TGTGCCAGCAGCTTAGGCCCATTATTACGACAGGGGCTAAATGAAAAACTGTTTTTT
. | TRBJ1-2 | 16 | TRBD1 | TRBV5-1 | CASSLDRGREKLGYTF | TGCGCCAGCAGCTTGGACAGGGGGCGCGAAAAACTCGGCTACACCTTC
once | TRBJ2-3 | 16 | TRBD2 | TRBV6-5 | CASSSPGLAGADTQYF | TGTGCCAGCAGTTCCCCGGGACTAGCGGGGGCAGATACGCAGTATTTT
many | TRBJ1-4 | 14 | . | TRBV6-5 | CASSLRTGGEKLFF | TGTGCCAGCAGCCTAAGAACAGGTGGTGAAAAACTGTTTTTT
. | TRBJ2-2 | 18 | TRBD2 | TRBV9 | CASSVVLAGGSNTGELFF | TGTGCCAGCAGCGTAGTGCTAGCGGGGGGATCGAACACCGGGGAGCTGTTTTTT
. | TRBJ2-5 | 16 | . | TRBV4-1 | CASSQDWAGVQETQYF | TGCGCCAGCAGCCAAGATTGGGCAGGCGTTCAAGAGACCCAGTACTTC
. | TRBJ1-3 | 14 | . | TRBV10-3 | CAISLQGSGNTIYF | TGTGCCATCAGTTTACAGGGTTCTGGAAACACCATATATTTT
. | TRBJ2-2 | 15 | . | TRBV5-5 | CASSLGGQNTGELFF | TGTGCCAGCAGCTTGGGAGGACAGAACACCGGGGAGCTGTTTTTT
. | TRBJ1-6 | 9 | . | TRBV19 | CAQNSPLHF | TGTGCCCAAAATTCACCCCTCCACTTT
. | TRBJ2-7 | 16 | TRBD1 | TRBV12-5 | CASGLVPGQGRPEQYF | TGTGCTAGTGGTTTGGTACCCGGACAGGGGAGACCCGAGCAGTACTTC
. | TRBJ1-2 | 15 | . | TRBV4-1 | CASSQPGEYFDGYTF | TGCGCCAGCAGCCAACCAGGGGAGTATTTTGATGGCTACACCTTC
. | TRBJ1-4 | 12 | TRBD1 | TRBV7-9 | CASSTGGEKLFF | TGTGCCAGCAGTACAGGGGGGGAAAAACTGTTTTTT
. | TRBJ2-4 | 15 | . | TRBV4-1 | CASSPLRTAQNIQYF | TGCGCCAGCAGCCCGCTCCGGACTGCCCAAAACATTCAGTACTTC
. | TRBJ1-5 | 14 | . | TRBV3-1/TRBV3-2 | CASSPQTTTEPQHF | TGTGCCAGCAGCCCCCAAACAACGACAGAGCCCCAGCATTTT
. | TRBJ2-1 | 11 | . | TRBV12-5 | CASGRGNEQFF | TGTGCTAGTGGCCGGGGCAATGAGCAGTTCTTC
. | TRBJ1-2 | 14 | TRBD1 | TRBV5-5 | CASSLLDRGLGYTF | TGTGCCAGCAGCTTATTGGACAGGGGGCTTGGCTACACCTTC
. | TRBJ2-1 | 15 | . | TRBV5-1 | CASSLRAGPYNEQFF | TGCGCCAGCAGCTTGAGGGCGGGCCCCTACAATGAGCAGTTCTTC
. | TRBJ2-1 | 14 | . | TRBV5-1 | CASSLELELAEQFF | TGCGCCAGCAGCTTGGAGTTGGAGTTAGCTGAGCAGTTCTTC
. | TRBJ1-1 | 12 | . | TRBV27 | CASSKPRGEAFF | TGTGCCAGCAGTAAACCCAGGGGTGAAGCTTTCTTT
. | TRBJ2-2 | 14 | . | TRBV7-2 | CASSLAVGGGELFF | TGTGCCAGCAGCTTGGCCGTGGGAGGCGGGGAGCTGTTTTTT
. | TRBJ2-7 | 16 | TRBD1 | TRBV4-1 | CASSQASGQLLYEQYF | TGCGCCAGCAGCCAAGCTTCGGGACAGCTTCTCTACGAGCAGTACTTC
. | TRBJ1-6 | 13 | . | TRBV12-3/TRBV12-4 | CASSLKERGTLHF | TGTGCCAGCAGTTTAAAGGAGAGAGGGACCCTCCACTTT
. | TRBJ2-3 | 15 | TRBD1 | TRBV7-9 | CASSQGQVGTDTQYF | TGTGCCAGCAGCCAAGGACAGGTGGGCACAGATACGCAGTATTTT
. | TRBJ1-2 | 16 | TRBD1 | TRBV7-9 | CASSLEGPGQGGRNTF | TGTGCCAGCAGCTTAGAGGGGCCGGGACAGGGAGGACGAAACACCTTC
once | TRBJ2-1 | 16 | TRBD2 | TRBV10-3 | CASLPKRGSSYNEQFF | TGTGCCAGCCTCCCTAAGCGGGGGAGCTCCTACAATGAGCAGTTCTTC
. | TRBJ1-2 | 13 | . | TRBV29-1 | CSVGGLGDYGYTF | TGCAGCGTGGGGGGGTTGGGAGACTATGGCTACACCTTC